This TCR beta chain was obtained from a study of blood T cell repertoires in COVID-19. V lost 8 bases, J lost 6 bases, and 14 bases lay in between. Looked up from germline, CDR1 is LNHDA and CDR2 is SQIVND (reference sequence). The CDR3 contains 13 residues. Profiled with immunoSEQ multiplex PCR; TCRdb holds only in-frame clones, not every one. The sample includes roughly 290,000 clones, around nine tenths seen only once; the top ten take 6.5% to 8%. Sequencing used peripheral blood. This rearrangement joins TRBV19 to TRBJ1-5, with D tentatively TRBD1 (5 bases). The sequence derives from a woman aged 30 to 39 with COVID-19, enrolled during active disease. The chain's CDR3 is CASHQGRSQPQHF. CDR3 bases: TGTGCCAGTCATCAGGGAAGGAGTCAGCCCCAGCATTTT.